Listed below are T cell receptor beta chains from one sample, sequenced in a study of OX40 agonist ivuxolimab in advanced cancers. Measured with immunoSEQ multiplex PCR; TCRdb has only the in-frame clones, and not every one. This sample carries some 55,000 clones, 60% to 80% of them seen once, and the ten largest clones take around 2.3%. The sample here was CD4+ or CD8+ T cells sorted from blood, taken in a trial of the OX40 agonist ivuxolimab. These receptors were collected from an adult with an advanced solid tumor such as melanoma, head and neck, liver or kidney cancer. The CDR3 runs from the conserved cysteine through the conserved F or W. D genes are given only for firm matches. Some rows mark clone size as missing; the rest say once, few, many or name a class of expanded clone.

11 | once | TRBD2 | TRBJ2-7 | TRBV30 | TGTGCCTGCAGCGGGGGGTACGAGCAGTACTTC | CACSGGYEQYF
16 | . | TRBD2 | TRBJ2-1 | TRBV11-3 | TGTGCCAGCAGCCGCGGGGGGGCCAGGACCTACAATGAGCAGTTCTTC | CASSRGGARTYNEQFF
13 | . | . | TRBJ1-1 | TRBV18 | TGTGCCAGCTCAAAGGAGGAGGGCACTGAAGCTTTCTTT | CASSKEEGTEAFF
15 | . | TRBD2 | TRBJ2-1 | TRBV28 | TGTGCCAGCAGCCCCCTGACCGGGAGGGGTAATGAGCAGTTCTTC | CASSPLTGRGNEQFF
14 | . | . | TRBJ1-2 | TRBV18 | TGTGCCAGCTCACCACCACTCAGAAACTATGGCTACACCTTC | CASSPPLRNYGYTF
15 | . | . | TRBJ2-2 | TRBV9 | TGTGCCAGCAGCCTCGGCGTCGGAAACACCGGGGAGCTGTTTTTT | CASSLGVGNTGELFF
15 | . | TRBD1 | TRBJ1-6 | TRBV25-1 | TGTGCCAGCAGTGGCTCACGACAGGGGCAATCACCCCTCCACTTT | CASSGSRQGQSPLHF
13 | . | . | TRBJ1-1 | TRBV7-3 | TGTGCCAGCAGCTTGGAGAGGGTCACTGAAGCTTTCTTT | CASSLERVTEAFF
14 | . | TRBD1 | TRBJ2-7 | TRBV5-1 | TGCGCCAGCAGCTTGGGGGGACAGTCCTTGGAGCAGTACTTC | CASSLGGQSLEQYF
14 | . | TRBD2 | TRBJ2-5 | TRBV28 | TGTGCCAGCCGACTAGCGGGAGGGATAGAGACCCAGTACTTC | CASRLAGGIETQYF
13 | . | . | TRBJ1-1 | TRBV11-3 | TGTGCCAGCAGCTTCATGGCGAACACTGAAGCTTTCTTT | CASSFMANTEAFF
19 | . | TRBD1 | TRBJ1-2 | TRBV2 | TGTGCCAGCAGGCTCAGACGTCCCGGGACAGGGAGGGAAAACTATGGCTACACCTTC | CASRLRRPGTGRENYGYTF
14 | . | TRBD1 | TRBJ2-7 | TRBV19 | TGTGCCAGTAGTATCCGAGCAGGGGGATACGAGCAGTACTTC | CASSIRAGGYEQYF
12 | . | . | TRBJ2-7 | TRBV6-1 | TGTGCCAGCAATTATCCGCTAAGCGAGCAGTACTTC | CASNYPLSEQYF
16 | few | . | TRBJ1-2 | TRBV9 | TGTGCCAGCAGCTCCCAGGTGGGACCCACTTTAAATGGCTACACCTTC | CASSSQVGPTLNGYTF
17 | . | . | TRBJ2-3 | TRBV5-8 | TGTGCCAGCAGCTTGGTCCGGGAACAGCTGAGCACAGATACGCAGTATTTT | CASSLVREQLSTDTQYF
14 | . | . | TRBJ1-2 | TRBV2 | TGTGCCAGCAGTGCTACCTACAGGGCCCATGGCTACACCTTC | CASSATYRAHGYTF
13 | . | . | TRBJ2-1 | TRBV29-1 | TGCAGCGTTGAATCGGGTAGCGGAAATGAGCAGTTCTTC | CSVESGSGNEQFF
17 | . | TRBD2 | TRBJ2-7 | TRBV7-8 | TGTGCCAGCAGCGTAATCGGGGTAGCTAGCGGCTCCTACGAGCAGTACTTC | CASSVIGVASGSYEQYF